This T cell receptor (beta chain) stems from a study of post-analysis software for immune sequencing data. In the case of this clonotype: Its antigen is unidentified.

TCR beta cDNA libraries included unique molecular identifiers. TCRdb passed the PCR reads through MiXCR, listing each CDR3 protein once. The sample lists about 820,000 distinct CDR3 sequences, around 50% occurring once. The CDR3 spans 13 residues. CDR1 and CDR2 (germline): SEHNR, FQNEAQ (reference sequence). Between the trimmed V and J ends, which lost 1 base and 6 bases, there was a span of 7 bases. Study findings and constraints: About 5 TRBV segments (TRBV5-6, TRBV5-1 and TRBV20-1 among them) occurred more frequently in patients than in controls.

This sequence was found in a girl aged 5 to 17 with multiple sclerosis. Sequencing was done on a sample of blood. J is TRBJ2-1 and V is TRBV7-9; possible D gene TRBD2, 5 bases. CDR3 loop: CASSLGEINEQFF. The CDR3 DNA is TGTGCCAGCAGCTTAGGGGAGATCAATGAGCAGTTCTTC. Supplemented by reference TRBV7-9 and TRBJ2-1, the full variable domain reads DTGVSQNPRHKITKRGQNVTFRCDPISEHNRLYWYRQTLGQGPEFLTYFQNEAQLEKSRLLSDRFSAERPKGSFSTLEIQRTEQGDSAMYLCASSLGEINEQFFGPGTRLTVL.